Sequencing of this T cell receptor (beta chain) was carried out in a study of CD8 T cells in Susac syndrome. Germline CDR1 and CDR2: GTSNPN and SVGIG (reference sequence). The V and J ends lost 5 bases and 2 bases respectively, with 16 bases between them. This CDR3 has 14 amino acids. Study observations and caveats: As the study acknowledged, the number of individuals in its TCR sequencing and HLA analysis was relatively small.

This clonotype was seen just once. Its antigen is unidentified. Reverse transcription of roughly 0.45 to 1 ug RNA used random hexamers. TCR beta CDR3 was amplified by immunoSEQ covering 54 Vbeta and 13 Jbeta. TCRdb re-called the immunoSEQ multiplex PCR reads through MiXCR, storing one row per CDR3 protein. The data contain under 300,000 distinct CDR3 sequences, around 96% of them singletons. From blood CD8+ and CD4+ T cells, the TCR beta chain was sequenced. The TEMRA cells underwent FACS enrichment, while the CD8+ and CD4+ T cells underwent negative isolation. The V and J genes are TRBV30 and TRBJ2-7, with D tentatively TRBD2 (6 bases). The sequence was collected from a human donor with Susac syndrome. What was sequenced was CD4+ T cells from PBMCs. In DNA form, the CDR3 reads TGTGCCTGGGGGCCCGGGACTGCCACCTACGAGCAGTACTTC. This translates into CAWGPGTATYEQYF.